The rows below give T cell receptor beta chains drawn from one sample of a study of blood T cell repertoires in COVID-19. Libraries were prepared by immunoSEQ multiplex PCR; TCRdb keeps only in-frame clonotypes and omits some of them. This table holds over 300,000 clones, 86% found once. Sequencing was performed on PBMCs or T cells enriched from blood (not recorded which). The receptors come from a woman aged 18-29 years who had recovered from COVID-19. CDR3s include the opening cysteine and the closing phenylalanine or tryptophan. The D gene is left open where the match is weak. Expanded clones are given a class, and other clones once, few, many or no size at all.

J,size,V,D,DNA,CDR3
TRBJ2-7,.,TRBV4-1,TRBD1,TGCGCCAGCAGCCAGATGACCCGGGACAGGGGAAGCGAGCAGTACTTC,CASSQMTRDRGSEQYF
TRBJ1-4,.,TRBV19,.,TGTGCCAGTACGACGTCCAGGGGAAAACTGTTTTTT,CASTTSRGKLFF
TRBJ2-7,.,TRBV21-1,.,TGTGCCAGCAGCACTACCTACGAGCAGTACTTC,CASSTTYEQYF
TRBJ1-5,.,TRBV2,.,TGTGCCAGCAGTCCTTTGACAGGTCGTCAGCCCCAGCATTTT,CASSPLTGRQPQHF
TRBJ2-7,.,TRBV5-1,.,TGCGCCAGCAGCTTGGAGCGGGCTGACGAGCAGTACTTC,CASSLERADEQYF
TRBJ1-6,.,TRBV5-6,.,TGTGCCAGCAGCTTTGAGGAAAAGAATTCACCCCTCCACTTT,CASSFEEKNSPLHF
TRBJ2-7,few,TRBV5-8,.,TGTGCCAGCAGCCCCCCCGCTAGGCAGAGCTCCTACGAGCAGTACTTC,CASSPPARQSSYEQYF
TRBJ1-5,few,TRBV6-4,TRBD1,TGTGCCAGCAGTGAGCAGGGGGGACAGCCCCAGCATTTT,CASSEQGGQPQHF
TRBJ1-1,.,TRBV12-3/TRBV12-4,TRBD1,TGTGCCAGCAGTCGCCTACAGGGGTCTGAAGCTTTCTTT,CASSRLQGSEAFF
TRBJ1-6,.,TRBV7-9,.,TGTGCCAGCAGCCGGGACTGGAATTCACCCCTCCACTTT,CASSRDWNSPLHF
TRBJ2-3,.,TRBV6-1,TRBD2,TGTGCCAGCAGTGCTCGCTATAGCGGGGGTGTCAGCACAGATACGCAGTATTTT,CASSARYSGGVSTDTQYF
TRBJ1-2,.,TRBV9,TRBD1,TGTGCCAGCAGCCCCGGGACAGGGGGGTATGGCTACACCTTC,CASSPGTGGYGYTF
TRBJ1-6,.,TRBV7-3,TRBD1,TGTGCCAGCAGCTTAACAGGGGGCATAGGTTCACCCCTCCACTTT,CASSLTGGIGSPLHF
TRBJ2-2,.,TRBV6-5,TRBD1,TGTGCCAGCAATCGGGACAGGGTTGCCGGGGAGCTGTTTTTT,CASNRDRVAGELFF
TRBJ1-2,.,TRBV10-3,.,TGTGCCATCAGTGACGATAGAGACTATGGCTACACCTTC,CAISDDRDYGYTF
TRBJ2-7,.,TRBV15,TRBD1,TGTGCCACCAGCAGAGCCCAGGGGACAGAATCCTACGAGCAGTACTTC,CATSRAQGTESYEQYF
TRBJ2-7,.,TRBV28,.,TGTGCCAGCAGGGATAGGGGCTCCTACGAGCAGTACTTC,CASRDRGSYEQYF
TRBJ1-1,once,TRBV3-1/TRBV3-2,.,TGTGCCAGCAGAACAGGGACGGTTAACACTGAAGCTTTCTTT,CASRTGTVNTEAFF
TRBJ1-1,.,TRBV6-5,.,TGTGCCAGCAGCGCAGCGGGCACTGAAGCTTTCTTT,CASSAAGTEAFF
TRBJ1-1,once,TRBV12-3/TRBV12-4,TRBD1,TGTGCCAGCAGTTTAGTGGGACAGGGCGCTTTCTTT,CASSLVGQGAFF
TRBJ1-2,.,TRBV5-1,.,TGCGCCAGCAGCTTGGCCGGGACAACCTACTATGGCTACACCTTC,CASSLAGTTYYGYTF
TRBJ1-4,.,TRBV6-5,.,TGTGCCAGCAGTTTTGGGGGCCGTAATGAAAAACTGTTTTTT,CASSFGGRNEKLFF
TRBJ2-2,.,TRBV19,.,TGTGCCAGTAGCCTGAGCGGGTACACCGGGGAGCTGTTTTTT,CASSLSGYTGELFF
TRBJ1-5,.,TRBV27,.,TGTGCCAGCAGTCTAAATCAGCCCCAGCATTTT,CASSLNQPQHF
TRBJ1-1,.,TRBV2,TRBD1,TGTGCCAGCAACCGGGACAGGGGAGCAACTGAAGCTTTCTTT,CASNRDRGATEAFF
TRBJ1-1,.,TRBV7-2,.,TGTGCCAGCAGCACACGACTCTCGGCAGGGTCGTCGGAAGCTTTCTTT,CASSTRLSAGSSEAFF
TRBJ2-1,.,TRBV27,TRBD2,TGTGCCAGCATGGGGGTAGCGGGACTTTACAATGAGCAGTTCTTC,CASMGVAGLYNEQFF
TRBJ2-1,.,TRBV3-1/TRBV3-2,TRBD2,TGTGCCAGCAGCCGACCCCTAGCGGGAGCGGACAATGAGCAGTTCTTC,CASSRPLAGADNEQFF
TRBJ1-1,.,TRBV1,.,TGCACCAGGCGGGGGGGCGGGATGAACACTGAAGCTTTCTTT,CTRRGGGMNTEAFF
TRBJ1-5,.,TRBV3-1/TRBV3-2,.,TGTGCCAGCAGCCAAGCAGGGTACCCCATTAATCAGCCCCAGCATTTT,CASSQAGYPINQPQHF
TRBJ2-3,.,TRBV5-4,.,TGTGCCAGCAGCTCCCAGGGTGCAGATACGCAGTATTTT,CASSSQGADTQYF
TRBJ2-5,.,TRBV3-1/TRBV3-2,.,TGTGCCAGCAGCCAAGGGTCCTCAGGGAACCAAGAGACCCAGTACTTC,CASSQGSSGNQETQYF
TRBJ2-7,.,TRBV4-1,.,TGCGCCAGCAGCCTCAATGGGGGGGCCTTCTCCTACGAGCAGTACTTC,CASSLNGGAFSYEQYF
TRBJ1-4,.,TRBV5-4,TRBD1,TGTGCCAGCAGCTTGGGACAGGGGGCTAATGAAAAACTGTTTTTT,CASSLGQGANEKLFF
TRBJ2-7,once,TRBV14,TRBD1,TGTGCCAGCAGCCAGGACCGGGGAGCCAGAAGACAGGGACCTTACACCTACGAGCAGTACTTC,CASSQDRGARRQGPYTYEQYF
TRBJ2-3,.,TRBV9,TRBD2,TGTGCCAGCAGCGAAACGGGACTAGCACCTAGCACAGATACGCAGTATTTT,CASSETGLAPSTDTQYF
TRBJ2-1,.,TRBV2,TRBD1,TGTGCCAGCACTTGGGACAGCGGCTACAATGAGCAGTTCTTC,CASTWDSGYNEQFF
TRBJ2-5,.,TRBV6-5,.,TGTGCCAGCAGGGCGGGGGACACCGAAACAGAGACCCAGTACTTC,CASRAGDTETETQYF
TRBJ1-5,.,TRBV4-1,.,TGCGCCAGCAGCCAAGTCTCTGCTGGGCGCAATCAGCCCCAGCATTTT,CASSQVSAGRNQPQHF
TRBJ2-1,.,TRBV4-1,TRBD2,TGCGCCAGCAGCCGCATCACTAGCGGGAGGGCGGGTGAGCAGTTCTTC,CASSRITSGRAGEQFF
TRBJ2-7,.,TRBV6-5,.,TGTGCCAGCAGAGACTATTCGGTACACGAGCAGTACTTC,CASRDYSVHEQYF
TRBJ2-5,.,TRBV29-1,.,TGCAGCGTTGAATGGGCCAGGGTCGAGACCCAGTACTTC,CSVEWARVETQYF
TRBJ2-6,many,TRBV6-5,.,TGTGCCAGCACGATACAGGGCTCTGGGGCCAACGTCCTGACTTTC,CASTIQGSGANVLTF
TRBJ1-5,.,TRBV4-1,TRBD1,TGCGCCAGCAGCCAAGACGGACAGGGCAATCAGCCCCAGCATTTT,CASSQDGQGNQPQHF
TRBJ1-2,once,TRBV2,.,TGTGCCAGCAAGGTCGGACAAGCCTACGGCTACACCTTC,CASKVGQAYGYTF
TRBJ1-2,.,TRBV7-8,.,TGTGCCAGCAGCTTAATGGGAGGGGACGGCTATGGCTACACCTTC,CASSLMGGDGYGYTF
TRBJ2-7,.,TRBV12-3/TRBV12-4,TRBD1,TGTGCCAGTAGGGGGCCCGACTCCTACGAGCAGTACTTC,CASRGPDSYEQYF
TRBJ2-5,.,TRBV12-2,.,TGTGCAAGTCGCCAGCAGGGACTAGCGGGGGGGCCAGTCTTAGGAGAGACCCAGTACTTC,CASRQQGLAGGPVLGETQYF
TRBJ1-5,few,TRBV3-1/TRBV3-2,.,TGTGCCAGCAGCCGACAGAGGAGCCAGCCCCAGCATTTT,CASSRQRSQPQHF